The source of this T cell receptor beta chain is a study of blood T cell repertoires in COVID-19. Participants were aged about 18 to 90 years from about 25 US areas. V lost 1 base and J 2 bases, leaving 17 bases between the germline ends. The CDR3 has 17 residues. Germline CDR1 is KGHSH and CDR2 is LQKENI. Sequenced by immunoSEQ multiplex PCR; TCRdb stores in-frame clones only, minus some. The sample lists about 200,000 clones, more than 80% occurring once. The sequenced sample was PBMCs or T cells enriched from blood (not recorded which). The chain is built from TRBV18 and TRBJ1-2; D ambiguous. The receptor was derived from a woman between 18 and 30 years old who had recovered from COVID-19. CDR3 DNA sequence: TGTGCCAGCTCACCACAACCGACGACATCCGTCAACTATGGCTACACCTTC. Translation: CASSPQPTTSVNYGYTF.